The next 28 T cell receptor beta chains were all read from a single sample in a study of identical twins. MiXCR, applied by TCRdb to the 5' RACE reads, yields one record per CDR3 protein. The table shows 1.5 million to 2 million distinct CDR3 sequences, with about 32% occurring only once. Sequenced input: cord blood. The source of these receptors is a newborn girl in good health.

In this sample, this clonotype turned up a few times. This chain connects TRBV7-9 to TRBJ2-1; TRBD1 matches at 7 bases. V shed 1 base, J shed 5 bases, and the junction held 11 bases outside the gene matches. Germline V CDR1 and CDR2: SEHNR, FQNEAQ (reference sequence). CDR3 size: 17 residues. The CDR3 region has the DNA TGTGCCAGCAGCTTAGTTCGTCCGGGACAGAGCAACAATGAGCAGTTCTTC. It yields the protein CASSLVRPGQSNNEQFF.

This chain joins TRBV18 and TRBJ1-2, with D unclear. Germline V gene lookup returns CDR1 KGHSH and CDR2 LQKENI. Trimming cost V 2 bases and J 3 bases, with 7 bases left between them. CDR3 length: 13 residues. CDR3 sequence reads: CASSPESDYGYTF. The CDR3 nucleotides read TGTGCCAGCTCACCAGAGTCGGACTATGGCTACACCTTC.

The V gene is TRBV20-1, the J gene TRBJ2-3, with D perhaps assigned TRBD1 or TRBD2 (5 bases each). Germline V lookup: CDR1 DFQATT, CDR2 SNEGSKA (reference sequence). The V end lost 3 bases, the J end lost 2 bases, and 12 bases lay between the germline ends. CDR3 length: 14 residues. The CDR3 sequence: CSASLGRITDTQYF. The CDR3 DNA reads TGCAGTGCTAGTTTGGGACGGATCACAGATACGCAGTATTTT.

The count of this clonotype is one. A much bigger clone sits one base away, suggesting this may be a read error. The chain joins TRBV12-3 or TRBV12-4 to TRBJ2-3; tentatively, D is TRBD1 (6 bases). The germline V and J ends were trimmed by 5 bases and 4 bases, with 13 bases remaining between them. CDR3 length: 14 residues. The CDR3 nucleotides are TGTGCCAGCAGTAGACAGGATAGCGCAGATACGCAGTATTTT. Encoded protein: CASSRQDSADTQYF.

In the case of this clonotype: This clone may be a read error of a much larger clone one base away. This rearrangement joins TRBV29-1 to TRBJ2-5, with D perhaps given as TRBD1 or TRBD2 (6 bases each). Germline CDR1 and CDR2: SQVTM and ANQGSEA. Trimming removed 6 bases at V and 13 bases at J, with 21 bases between. The CDR3 sequence is 12 residues long. The CDR3 coding sequence is TGCAGCGTGGAGGGGGACAACTACGAGCGGTACTTC. Encoded protein: CSVEGDNYERYF.

The V and J genes are TRBV20-1 and TRBJ2-1; maybe TRBD2 (6 bases). Looked up from germline, CDR1 is DFQATT and CDR2 is SNEGSKA (reference sequence). This CDR3 has 15 amino acids. Trimming shortened V by 8 bases and J by 0 bases, and 17 bases separated the two germline ends. CDR3 sequence: CSTPGLAASYNEQFF. In DNA form, the CDR3 reads TGCAGTACGCCGGGATTAGCGGCCTCCTACAATGAGCAGTTCTTC.

This clonotype appeared a few times. The CDR3 region has the DNA TGTGCCAGCAGTTACTATGCACTAGCGGAGCGGCCGTATTTT. Its protein product is CASSYYALAERPYF. The chain combines TRBV6-2 or TRBV6-3 with TRBJ2-3; 8 bases align to TRBD2. Germline V gives CDR1 MNHEY, CDR2 SVGEGT. Germline trimming cut 1 base from V and 14 bases from J; bases unmatched to any gene: 11. The CDR3 consists of 14 residues.

This clonotype was detected a few times. This chain links TRBV5-1 with TRBJ2-1; 11 nucleotides agree with TRBD2. The CDR3 has 15 residues. V dropped 6 bases and J dropped 6; count of bases not matched to a gene: 8. The V gene's germline CDR1 is SGHRS and CDR2 YFSETQ. DNA for the CDR3: TGCGCCAGCAACCATATAGCGGGGGGGCCCAATGAGCAGTTCTTC. Translated, it gives CASNHIAGGPNEQFF.

The rearrangement uses TRBV7-9 and TRBJ1-2; D ambiguous. The V gene's germline CDR1 is SEHNR and CDR2 FQNEAQ (reference sequence). V lost 3 bases and J 6 bases, leaving 11 bases between the germline ends. The CDR3 is 13 amino acids. The CDR3 region is CASSLGSRNGYTF. In DNA form, the CDR3 reads TGTGCCAGCAGCTTGGGCAGTCGTAATGGCTACACCTTC.

The chain employs TRBV28 and TRBJ2-4, with 11 bases aligning to TRBD1. Germline V CDR1 and CDR2: MDHEN, SYDVKM. V trimming: 5 bases; J trimming: 8 bases; junction bases outside the gene matches: 5. This CDR3 spans 14 amino acids. CDR3 loop: CASSMDRGQDIQYF. The CDR3 nucleotides are TGTGCCAGCAGTATGGACAGGGGGCAAGACATTCAGTACTTC.

In its sample, this clonotype was seen many times. The gene calls are TRBV5-1 and TRBJ1-5; no definite D call. The CDR3 consists of 15 residues. Germline CDR1 and CDR2: SGHRS and YFSETQ. Trimming took off 0 bases at V and 3 bases at J, with 10 bases between the two ends. The CDR3, as DNA: TGCGCCAGCAGCTTGGGAGGTTCGAACAATCAGCCCCAGCATTTT. Protein sequence: CASSLGGSNNQPQHF.

J is TRBJ2-5 and V is TRBV7-9; unclear D gene. This CDR3 region has 11 residues. Germline V CDR1 and CDR2: SEHNR, FQNEAQ (reference sequence). V was cut by 10 bases and J by 4 bases, with 10 bases left in between. CDR3 residues: CATPLVETQYF. In nucleotides, the CDR3 is TGTGCCACCCCTTTGGTAGAGACCCAGTACTTC.

This clonotype has a handful of counts. The chain carries TRBV20-1 and TRBJ2-7, with unresolved D. The V and J ends lost 3 bases and 2 bases respectively, with 14 bases between them. This CDR3 spans 14 amino acids. The V gene's germline CDR1 is DFQATT and CDR2 SNEGSKA (reference sequence). CDR3 nucleotides: TGCAGTGCTAGGGCATCCCAGGCCCCCTACGAGCAGTACTTC. As protein: CSARASQAPYEQYF.

This clonotype occurred many times. This rearrangement joins TRBV11-2 to TRBJ2-3; D remains ambiguous. Between the trimmed V and J ends, which lost 4 bases and 4 bases, there was a span of 0 bases. The CDR3 consists of 10 residues. CDR1 is SGHAT and CDR2 is FQNNGV in the germline V gene. The CDR3 is CASSSDTQYF. In DNA, the CDR3 is TGTGCCAGCAGCTCAGATACGCAGTATTTT.

This clonotype was picked up a small number of times. V and J are TRBV20-1 and TRBJ2-1; D is uncertain. Per the germline V gene, CDR1 is DFQATT and CDR2 is SNEGSKA (reference sequence). V was shortened by 3 bases and J by 0 bases, with 9 bases between the two germline ends. This CDR3 is built from 14 residues. The CDR3: CSASIQSSYNEQFF. CDR3 coding DNA: TGCAGTGCTAGCATCCAGAGCTCCTACAATGAGCAGTTCTTC.

This clonotype was picked up a small number of times. The rearrangement joins TRBV27 to TRBJ1-5; 7 nucleotides align to TRBD1. The CDR3 is 14 residues long. Germline V gives CDR1 MNHEY, CDR2 SMNVEV (reference sequence). J lost 5 bases, V lost 2 bases, and 3 bases had no gene match. The CDR3 sequence is CASSLQGGYQPQHF. In DNA form, the CDR3 reads TGTGCCAGCAGTTTACAGGGGGGATATCAGCCCCAGCATTTT.

This chain connects TRBV11-2 to TRBJ1-1; TRBD1 matches at 8 bases. Germline V gives CDR1 SGHAT, CDR2 FQNNGV. Trimming cost V 2 bases and J 3 bases; bases outside gene matches: 8. The CDR3 spans 16 residues. The CDR3 loop is CASSLYGQGGDTEAFF. The CDR3 coding sequence is TGTGCCAGCAGCTTATACGGACAGGGCGGGGACACTGAAGCTTTCTTT.

This clonotype was counted once. V gene TRBV24-1 combines with J gene TRBJ2-1; no clear D. Germline CDR1 reads KGHDR; CDR2 reads SFDVKD. The CDR3 is 14 amino acids. V lost 0 bases to trimming and J lost 5 bases, with 7 bases between them. The CDR3 nucleotides read TGTGCCACCAGTGATTTGAGGCCCCACAATGAGCAGTTCTTC. Its protein product is CATSDLRPHNEQFF.

This clonotype was seen a handful of times. The chain carries TRBV12-3 or TRBV12-4 and TRBJ2-7, with no clear D. The CDR3 consists of 15 residues. Trimming took off 6 bases at V and 0 bases at J, with 15 bases between the two ends. Here the CDR3 reads CASSPFSSPSYEQYF. CDR3 nucleotides: TGTGCCAGCAGCCCCTTTAGCAGCCCCTCCTACGAGCAGTACTTC.

A few counts support this clonotype. The chain links TRBV28 to TRBJ1-6, with D uncertain. With 6 bases removed from V and 6 bases from J, the gap between germline ends came to 9 bases. Germline CDR1 is MDHEN and CDR2 is SYDVKM. The CDR3 is made up of 13 amino acids. CDR3 coding DNA: TGTGCCAGCAGACGGTCGGCTAATTCACCCCTCCACTTT. This sequence encodes CASRRSANSPLHF.

The chain carries TRBV20-1 and TRBJ2-7, with TRBD2 matching 12 bases. The CDR3 covers 13 residues. The germline CDR1 and CDR2 sequences are DFQATT and SNEGSKA (reference sequence). CDR3 protein: CRRLAGGDNEQYF. The CDR3, as DNA: TGCAGACGGCTAGCGGGGGGGGACAATGAGCAGTACTTC.

This chain connects TRBV6-2 or TRBV6-3 to TRBJ2-1; 9 bases match TRBD2. V shed 2 bases, J shed 2 bases, and the junction held 19 bases outside the gene matches. CDR1 and CDR2 from the germline V gene are MNHEY and SVGEGT. The CDR3 consists of 21 residues. The CDR3 region has the DNA TGTGCCAGCAGTTACGGGATTACACCATTCGTAGCGGGAGTCGCCTACAATGAGCAGTTCTTC. It is translated as CASSYGITPFVAGVAYNEQFF.

This clonotype showed up just a few times. This sequence joins TRBV20-1 and TRBJ1-5; D perhaps matches TRBD1 (5 bases). V shed 3 bases and J shed 0 bases, with 12 bases lying between them. Germline values: CDR1 DFQATT, CDR2 SNEGSKA (reference sequence). This CDR3 contains 15 residues. This chain's CDR3 is CSASKGRGSNQPQHF. The CDR3 DNA follows: TGCAGTGCTAGTAAGGGTAGGGGTAGCAATCAGCCCCAGCATTTT.

This chain uses TRBV19 with TRBJ1-1, with D possibly matching TRBD1 (5 bases). Germline-derived CDR1 and CDR2 are LNHDA and SQIVND (reference sequence). V gave up 0 bases and J gave up 5 bases, with 7 bases separating them. There are 13 residues in the CDR3. The chain's CDR3 is CASSIERGTEAFF. CDR3 bases: TGTGCCAGTAGTATAGAACGGGGGACTGAAGCTTTCTTT.

The DNA for the CDR3 is TGTGCCAGCCGAAGCACTACAGGGGTAGGCGAGCAGTACTTC. It yields the protein CASRSTTGVGEQYF. The gene calls are TRBV3-1 and TRBJ2-7, with 7 bases fitting TRBD1. The CDR3 contains 14 residues. After removal of 8 bases from V and 6 bases from J, the junction contained 13 bases not matched to a gene. Germline lookup yields CDR1 LGHDT and CDR2 YNNKEL (reference sequence).

The chain is built from TRBV27 and TRBJ2-1; 10 bases are shared with TRBD2. The CDR3 loop spans 15 amino acids. V shed 6 bases and J 12 bases; nucleotides not matched to a gene: 14. The germline gives CDR1 MNHEY, CDR2 SMNVEV (reference sequence). DNA of the CDR3: TGTGCCAGCAGCCCTAGCGGGAGAGGTGGGAACGGGCAGTTCTTC. Its protein product is CASSPSGRGGNGQFF.

There are a few counts of this clonotype. The chain combines TRBV11-2 with TRBJ2-7; maybe TRBD2 (5 bases). Germline V CDR1 and CDR2: SGHAT, FQNNGV. V was pared by 5 bases and J by 4 bases, with 15 bases between. The CDR3 is made up of 14 amino acids. The CDR3 is CASSAQRLRYEQYF. CDR3 bases: TGTGCCAGCAGCGCTCAGAGACTACGTTACGAGCAGTACTTC.

The chain uses TRBV6-5 and TRBJ2-7; D remains unclear. Germline CDR1 and CDR2: MNHEY and SVGAGI. With 9 bases removed from V and 1 base from J, the gap between germline ends came to 13 bases. The CDR3 extends over 13 amino acids. The DNA for the CDR3 is TGTGCCAGTCGAGGAAGTGCTTCCTACGAGCAGTACTTC. Translating gives CASRGSASYEQYF.